The 21 T cell receptor beta chains below were found in one sample sequenced in a study of blood T cell repertoires in COVID-19. The data were produced by immunoSEQ multiplex PCR, yet TCRdb's version contains in-frame clones alone and is incomplete. The sample includes about 150,000 clones, about 90% of them seen just once. The specimen was peripheral blood. These receptor sequences come from a man aged 50 or older with acute or convalescent COVID-19.

J is TRBJ2-1 and V is TRBV3-1 (or the pseudogene TRBV3-2); TRBD1 matches at 7 bases. V dropped 0 bases and J dropped 1; count of bases not matched to a gene: 3. The CDR3 is 16 residues long. Per the germline V gene, CDR1 is LGHDT and CDR2 is YNNKEL (reference sequence). The CDR3 coding sequence is TGTGCCAGCAGCCAAGAGGGGACAGAATCCTACAATGAGCAGTTCTTC. Translating gives CASSQEGTESYNEQFF.

CDR3 residues: CASSQGTGGTEAFF. CDR3 sequence (DNA): TGCGCCAGCAGCCAGGGGACAGGGGGCACTGAAGCTTTCTTT. V and J are TRBV5-1 and TRBJ1-1; TRBD1 matches at 11 bases. The V gene's germline CDR1 is SGHRS and CDR2 YFSETQ. V trimming: 4 bases; J trimming: 4 bases; junction bases outside the gene matches: 3. The CDR3 sequence is 14 residues long.

This clone was seen once. The V and J genes are TRBV15 and TRBJ2-7; possibly TRBD1 for D (6 bases). There are 14 residues in the CDR3. The germline V and J ends were trimmed by 2 bases and 6 bases, with 14 bases remaining between them. Germline-derived CDR1 and CDR2 are LNHNV and YYDKDF (reference sequence). The CDR3 loop reads CATSRHIQGAEQYV. The CDR3 nucleotides are TGTGCCACCAGCAGACACATACAGGGAGCCGAGCAGTACGTC.

The V and J genes are TRBV7-6 and TRBJ2-3, with 9 bases aligning to TRBD2. CDR3 length: 17 residues. The germline CDR1 and CDR2 sequences are SGHVS and FNYEAQ. The ends lost 2 bases at V and 0 bases at J; junction bases unmatched: 6. Here the CDR3 reads CASSLRTLAGSTDTQYF. Here the CDR3 DNA reads TGTGCCAGCAGCTTAAGAACGCTAGCGGGAAGCACAGATACGCAGTATTTT.

This chain uses TRBV7-6 with TRBJ2-3; TRBD1 matches 11 bases. Germline V gives CDR1 SGHVS, CDR2 FNYEAQ. The CDR3 extends over 15 amino acids. J gave up 4 bases and V 3 bases, and 3 bases lay outside the gene matches. The CDR3 DNA reads as TGTGCCAGCAGCTTGAGGACAGGGGGCGCAGATACGCAGTATTTT. Residues: CASSLRTGGADTQYF. The whole variable domain, remainder taken from reference TRBV7-6 and TRBJ2-3, is GAGVSQSPRYKVTKRGQDVALRCDPISGHVSLYWYRQALGQGPEFLTYFNYEAQQDKSGLPNDRFSAERPEGSISTLTIQRTEQRDSAMYRCASSLRTGGADTQYFGPGTRLTVL.

The rearrangement uses TRBV5-8 and TRBJ2-3, with 10 bases aligning to TRBD2. The germline V gene encodes CDR1 SGHTS and CDR2 YDEGEE. This CDR3 contains 16 residues. The trim removed 3 bases at V and 5 bases at J, leaving 9 bases unmatched. For the CDR3, the DNA is TGTGCCAGCAGCTCTACTAGCGGGGTAAAGGGAGATACGCAGTATTTT. Protein product: CASSSTSGVKGDTQYF.

This clone came up once. The chain couples TRBV7-3 to TRBJ1-1; D not certain. From germline, CDR1 is SGHTA and CDR2 FQGTGA. V was shortened by 4 bases and J by 0 bases, with 6 bases between the two germline ends. The CDR3 totals 13 residues. This CDR3 reads CASSYGVNTEAFF. In DNA, the CDR3 is TGTGCCAGCAGCTACGGAGTGAACACTGAAGCTTTCTTT.

This clone was seen just once. V usage is TRBV9 and J usage is TRBJ1-1; TRBD1 aligns across 7 bases. CDR1 is SGDLS, CDR2 YYNGEE, per germline. The V and J ends lost 1 base and 10 bases, in that order; junction bases with no gene match: 7. This CDR3 has 13 residues. As DNA, the CDR3 is TGTGCCAGCAGCGTAACCCACGACAGGGTAGCTTTCTTT. This translates into CASSVTHDRVAFF.

V gene TRBV5-1 combines with J gene TRBJ1-1, with TRBD1 matching over 8 bases. The CDR3 has 14 amino acids. Germline V gives CDR1 SGHRS, CDR2 YFSETQ. V trimming: 1 base; J trimming: 7 bases; junction bases outside the gene matches: 6. The CDR3 loop is CASSLSTDRGEAFF. The CDR3 bases are TGCGCCAGCAGCTTGAGTACTGACAGGGGTGAAGCTTTCTTT.

CDR3 nucleotide sequence: TGTGCCATCAGCGGGACTAGCGGGAGAGGAGAGACCCAGTACTTC. Amino acid sequence: CAISGTSGRGETQYF. This chain connects TRBV10-3 to TRBJ2-5; TRBD2 agrees at 14 bases. The V gene's germline CDR1 is ENHRY and CDR2 SYGVKD. V was clipped by 6 bases and J by 4 bases; unmatched bases: 4. The length of the CDR3 is 15 residues.

The chain couples TRBV18 to TRBJ2-7; possible D gene TRBD1, 5 bases. CDR3 length equals 15 residues. Looked up from germline, CDR1 is KGHSH and CDR2 is LQKENI. Deletions cut 3 bases from V and 7 bases from J, with 19 bases between. CDR3 amino acids: CASSPFSGSQGEQYV. The CDR3 DNA sequence: TGTGCCAGCTCACCGTTTTCTGGATCTCAGGGAGAGCAGTACGTC.

This clone has a single count. This chain joins TRBV13 and TRBJ2-2; the match to TRBD1 covers 9 bases. Germline V gene lookup returns CDR1 PRHDT and CDR2 FYEKMQ (reference sequence). The ends lost 2 bases at V and 0 bases at J; junction bases unmatched: 13. The CDR3 has 20 residues. The CDR3 coding sequence is TGTGCCAGCAGCTTATACGGCTGGGACAGGGAGATCGCGAACACCGGGGAGCTGTTTTTT. It codes for CASSLYGWDREIANTGELFF.

V usage is TRBV30 and J usage is TRBJ1-2; D may be TRBD1 (5 bases). The CDR3 consists of 14 residues. Germline V lookup: CDR1 GTSNPN, CDR2 SVGIG (reference sequence). V dropped 2 bases and J dropped 5 bases, with 15 bases sitting between them. CDR3 DNA sequence: TGTGCCTGGAGTCCCAACCTTCAGGGATATGGCTACACCTTC. Translating it yields CAWSPNLQGYGYTF.

The CDR3 DNA follows: TGCGCCAGCAGAACCTCGGGACAGGGTATCTACGAGCAGTACTTC. Its translation: CASRTSGQGIYEQYF. The V and J genes are TRBV5-1 and TRBJ2-7; 9 nucleotides agree with TRBD1. The CDR3 totals 15 residues. Germline values: CDR1 SGHRS, CDR2 YFSETQ. Trimming took 5 bases from V and 3 from J; bases not matched to a gene: 9.

The V call is TRBV7-8, the J call TRBJ1-2; perhaps TRBD1 as D (6 bases). The CDR3 loop spans 13 amino acids. Germline V CDR1 and CDR2: SGHVS, FQNEAQ. Between the trimmed V and J ends, which lost 3 bases and 8 bases, there was a span of 13 bases. CDR3 sequence (DNA): TGTGCCAGCAGCTTCCAGGGGCGGAAGGGCTACACCTTC. It is translated as CASSFQGRKGYTF. The full variable domain, completed using reference TRBV7-8 and TRBJ1-2, is GAGVSQSPRYKVAKRGQDVALRCDPISGHVSLFWYQQALGQGPEFLTYFQNEAQLDKSGLPSDRFFAERPEGSVSTLKIQRTQQEDSAVYLCASSFQGRKGYTFGSGTRLTVV.

The chain recombines TRBV6-5 with TRBJ1-1; no reliable D call. The CDR3 is 15 residues long. Germline loops: CDR1 MNHEY, CDR2 SVGAGI. Between the trimmed V and J ends, which lost 6 bases and 0 bases, there was a span of 14 bases. CDR3 amino acids: CASRGEGWMNTEAFF. The CDR3 DNA is TGTGCCAGCAGAGGTGAGGGATGGATGAACACTGAAGCTTTCTTT.

This clone was picked up one time. The chain carries TRBV6-5 and TRBJ1-2; D possibly corresponds to TRBD1 (5 bases). Germline CDR1 is MNHEY and CDR2 is SVGAGI. V was shortened by 7 bases and J by 6 bases, with 21 bases between the two germline ends. CDR3 length: 15 amino acids. CDR3 in amino acids: CASTRGTAMGDGYTF. The CDR3, as DNA: TGTGCCAGCACCCGCGGGACCGCTATGGGCGATGGCTACACCTTC.

The chain uses TRBV27 and TRBJ2-3; 11 bases are shared with TRBD2. The CDR3 is made up of 14 amino acids. The V and J ends lost 6 bases and 9 bases, in that order; junction bases with no gene match: 8. CDR1 and CDR2 from the germline V gene are MNHEY and SMNVEV (reference sequence). The CDR3 region is CASRPYSSGGTQYF. The CDR3 DNA reads as TGTGCCAGCAGACCCTACTCTAGCGGGGGGACGCAGTATTTT.

The chain couples TRBV10-3 to TRBJ2-1; 10 nucleotides match TRBD2. The CDR3 runs 17 residues. Per germline, CDR1 ENHRY and CDR2 SYGVKD. Trimming at V came to 3 bases and at J to 3 bases, leaving 8 bases not matched to a gene. The CDR3 sequence is CAISEASGGPYYNEQFF. The CDR3, as DNA: TGTGCCATCAGTGAAGCTAGCGGGGGCCCCTACTACAATGAGCAGTTCTTC.

The chain combines TRBV11-2 with TRBJ2-2, with D possibly being TRBD1 (6 bases). This CDR3 spans 15 amino acids. CDR1 is SGHAT and CDR2 is FQNNGV in the germline V gene. Deletions cut 3 bases from V and 1 base from J, with 9 bases between. In DNA form, the CDR3 reads TGTGCCAGCAGCTTTCAGGGGCTGAACACCGGGGAGCTGTTTTTT. Its protein is CASSFQGLNTGELFF. Looking up the rest from reference TRBV11-2 and TRBJ2-2 gives the full variable domain: EAGVAQSPRYKIIEKRQSVAFWCNPISGHATLYWYQQILGQGPKLLIQFQNNGVVDDSQLPKDRFSAERLKGVDSTLKIQPAKLEDSAVYLCASSFQGLNTGELFFGEGSRLTVL.

The rearrangement links TRBV5-1 to TRBJ2-1; D might be TRBD1 (6 bases). Germline V gene lookup returns CDR1 SGHRS and CDR2 YFSETQ. CDR3 size: 15 residues. V lost 5 bases to trimming and J lost 3 bases, with 15 bases between them. The CDR3 region has the DNA TGCGCCAGCAGTCCTCAGTCCAGGGGCTACAATGAGCAGTTCTTC. This encodes CASSPQSRGYNEQFF.